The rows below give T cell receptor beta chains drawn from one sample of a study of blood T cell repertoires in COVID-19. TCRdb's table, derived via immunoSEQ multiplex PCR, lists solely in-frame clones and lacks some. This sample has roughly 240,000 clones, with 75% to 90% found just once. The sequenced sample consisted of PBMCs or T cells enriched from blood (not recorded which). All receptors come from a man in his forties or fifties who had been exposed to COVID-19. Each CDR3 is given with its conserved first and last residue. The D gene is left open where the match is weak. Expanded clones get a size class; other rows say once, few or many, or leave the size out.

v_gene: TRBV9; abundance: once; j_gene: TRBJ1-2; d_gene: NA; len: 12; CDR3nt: TGTGCCAGCAGCGTACAGGACTATGGCTACACCTTC; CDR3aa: CASSVQDYGYTF
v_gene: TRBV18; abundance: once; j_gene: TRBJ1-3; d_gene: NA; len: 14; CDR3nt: TGTGCCAGCTCACATAGCAACTCTGGAAACACCATATATTTT; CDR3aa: CASSHSNSGNTIYF
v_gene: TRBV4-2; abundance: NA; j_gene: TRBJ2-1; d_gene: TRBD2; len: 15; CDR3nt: TGTGCCAGCAGCCCAGCGGGGCAGAGCTACAATGAGCAGTTCTTC; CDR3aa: CASSPAGQSYNEQFF
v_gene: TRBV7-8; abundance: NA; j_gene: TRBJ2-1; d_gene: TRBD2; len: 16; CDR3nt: TGTGCCAGCAGGGGACTAGCGGGAGAGGGGTACAATGAGCAGTTCTTC; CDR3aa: CASRGLAGEGYNEQFF
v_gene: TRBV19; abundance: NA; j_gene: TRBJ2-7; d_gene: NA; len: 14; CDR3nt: TGTGCCAGTAGTCTCCCGGGACATACCTACGAGCAGTACTTC; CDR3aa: CASSLPGHTYEQYF
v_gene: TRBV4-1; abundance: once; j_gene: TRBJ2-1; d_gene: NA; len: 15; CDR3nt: TGCGCCAGCAGCCCCGGTGCTAGCGTTAGGCGTGAGCAGTTCTTC; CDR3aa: CASSPGASVRREQFF
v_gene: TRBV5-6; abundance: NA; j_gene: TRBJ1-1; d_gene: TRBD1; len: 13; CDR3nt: TGTGCCAGCAGCATGACAGGGAGCACTGAAGCTTTCTTT; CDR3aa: CASSMTGSTEAFF
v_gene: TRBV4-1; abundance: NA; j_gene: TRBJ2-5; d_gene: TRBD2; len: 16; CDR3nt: TGCGCCAGCAGCCAAGTTAAATCTAGCGGGGCAGAGACCCAGTACTTC; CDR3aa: CASSQVKSSGAETQYF
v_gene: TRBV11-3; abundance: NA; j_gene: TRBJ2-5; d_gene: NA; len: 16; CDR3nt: TGTGCCAGCAGCCCCAGGGTTCGTCCGGAACAAGAGACCCAGTACTTC; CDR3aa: CASSPRVRPEQETQYF
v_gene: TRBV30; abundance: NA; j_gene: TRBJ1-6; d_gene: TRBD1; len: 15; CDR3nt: TGTGCCTGGAGCTTTAATACAGGGGGACATTCACCCCTCCACTTT; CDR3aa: CAWSFNTGGHSPLHF
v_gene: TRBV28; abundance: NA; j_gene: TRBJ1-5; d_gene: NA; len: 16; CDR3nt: TGTGCCAGCAGTTTAATGGGGGCTTATAGCAATCAGCCCCAGCATTTT; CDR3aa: CASSLMGAYSNQPQHF
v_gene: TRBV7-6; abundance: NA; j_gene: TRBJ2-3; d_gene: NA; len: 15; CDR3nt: TGTGCCAGCAGCCGTATACAGGGACGCACAGATACGCAGTATTTT; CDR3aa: CASSRIQGRTDTQYF
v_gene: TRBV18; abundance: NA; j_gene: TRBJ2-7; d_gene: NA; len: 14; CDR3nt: TGTGCCAGCTCACCAGTGGGCAGGGGATACGAGCAGTACTTC; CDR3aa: CASSPVGRGYEQYF
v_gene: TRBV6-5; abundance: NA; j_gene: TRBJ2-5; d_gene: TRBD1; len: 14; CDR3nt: TGTGCCAGCAGTTCCCCAGGGGGCACAGAGACCCAGTACTTC; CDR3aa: CASSSPGGTETQYF
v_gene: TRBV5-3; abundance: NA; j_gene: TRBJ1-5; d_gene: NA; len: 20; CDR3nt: TGTGCCAGAAGCTTGTTTGGTAGTGCGGAGGCAGAAAAAAACAATCAGCCCCAGCATTTT; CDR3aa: CARSLFGSAEAEKNNQPQHF
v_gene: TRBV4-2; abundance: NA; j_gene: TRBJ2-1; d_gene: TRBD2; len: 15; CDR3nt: TGTGCCAGCAGCCAGTTAGCGGGAGGGTACAATGAGCAGTTCTTC; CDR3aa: CASSQLAGGYNEQFF
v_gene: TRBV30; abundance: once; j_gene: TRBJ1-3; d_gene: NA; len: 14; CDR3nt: TGTGCCTGGAGCCAGGGGAGCTCTGGAAACACCATATATTTT; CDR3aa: CAWSQGSSGNTIYF
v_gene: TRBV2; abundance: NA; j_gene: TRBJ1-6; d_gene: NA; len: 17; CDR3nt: TGTGCCAGCAGCAAGGACAGAACCCGACGGGTGAATTCACCCCTCCACTTT; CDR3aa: CASSKDRTRRVNSPLHF
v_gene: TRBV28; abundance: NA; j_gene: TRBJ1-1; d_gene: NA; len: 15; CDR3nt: TGTGCCAGCATCCCCCCGGGCAGGACAAACACTGAAGCTTTCTTT; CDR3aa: CASIPPGRTNTEAFF
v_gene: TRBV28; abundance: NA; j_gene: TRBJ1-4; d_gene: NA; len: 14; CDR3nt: TGTGCCATCATGGGTGGGGGGAGTAATGAAAAACTGTTTTTT; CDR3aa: CAIMGGGSNEKLFF
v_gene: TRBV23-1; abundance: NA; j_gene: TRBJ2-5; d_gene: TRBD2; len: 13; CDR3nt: TGCGCCAGCAGTAGGGACTATCAAGAGACCCAGTACTTC; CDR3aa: CASSRDYQETQYF
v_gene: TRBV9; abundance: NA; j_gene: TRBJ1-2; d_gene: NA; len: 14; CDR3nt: TGTGCCAGCAGCCCCTACAGGGATTACTATGGCTACACCTTC; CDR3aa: CASSPYRDYYGYTF
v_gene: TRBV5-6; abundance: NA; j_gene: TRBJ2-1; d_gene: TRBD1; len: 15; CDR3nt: TGTGCCAGCAGCCGTCGGACAGGCTCCTACAATGAGCAGTTCTTC; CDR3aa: CASSRRTGSYNEQFF
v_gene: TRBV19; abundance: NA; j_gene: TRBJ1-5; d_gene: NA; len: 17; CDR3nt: TGTGCCAGTAGTCCGACTCTAGGGGTGCCTAGCAATCAGCCCCAGCATTTT; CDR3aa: CASSPTLGVPSNQPQHF
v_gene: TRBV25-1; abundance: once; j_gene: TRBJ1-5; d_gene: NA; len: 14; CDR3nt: TGTGCCAGCAGTGAATCGAGAGGGCTTCAGCCCCAGCATTTT; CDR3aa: CASSESRGLQPQHF
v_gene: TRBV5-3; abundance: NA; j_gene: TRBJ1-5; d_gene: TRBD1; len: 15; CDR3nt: TGTGCCAGAAGCTCCGGGACAGGGGGCAATCAGCCCCAGCATTTT; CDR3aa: CARSSGTGGNQPQHF
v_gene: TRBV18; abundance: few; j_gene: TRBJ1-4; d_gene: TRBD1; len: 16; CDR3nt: TGTGCCAGCTCACCGGCGGGACAGGGGGCAGGAGAAAAACTGTTTTTT; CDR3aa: CASSPAGQGAGEKLFF
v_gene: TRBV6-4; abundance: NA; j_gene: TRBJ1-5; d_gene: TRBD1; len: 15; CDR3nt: TGTGCCAGCAGAGAAGGACAGGGGAGGTACCAGCCCCAGCATTTT; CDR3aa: CASREGQGRYQPQHF
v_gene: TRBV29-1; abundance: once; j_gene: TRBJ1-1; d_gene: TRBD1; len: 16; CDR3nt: TGCAGCGTTTTGGGAACAGGGGGCGACTTGAACACTGAAGCTTTCTTT; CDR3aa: CSVLGTGGDLNTEAFF
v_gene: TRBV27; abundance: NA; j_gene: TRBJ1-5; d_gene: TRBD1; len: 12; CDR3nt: TGTGCCAGTGGACAGGGGGATCGGCCCCAGCATTTT; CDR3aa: CASGQGDRPQHF
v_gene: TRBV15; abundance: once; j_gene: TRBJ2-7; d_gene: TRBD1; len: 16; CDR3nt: TGTGCCACCAGCAGCAATACAGGGGGGAGCCACTACGAGCAGTACTTC; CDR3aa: CATSSNTGGSHYEQYF
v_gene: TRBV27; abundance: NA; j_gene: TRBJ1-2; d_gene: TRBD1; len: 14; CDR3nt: TGTGCCAGCAGTGCGTCGACAGGGGTGCATGGCTACACCTTC; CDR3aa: CASSASTGVHGYTF
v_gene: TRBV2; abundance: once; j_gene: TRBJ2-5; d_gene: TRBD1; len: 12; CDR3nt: TGTGCCAGTACAGGGGTCCAAGAGACCCAGTACTTC; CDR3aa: CASTGVQETQYF
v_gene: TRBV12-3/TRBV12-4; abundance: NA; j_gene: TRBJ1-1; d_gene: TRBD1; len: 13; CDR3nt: TGTGCCAGCAGGGGACAGGGGGCCGGTGAAGCTTTCTTT; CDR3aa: CASRGQGAGEAFF
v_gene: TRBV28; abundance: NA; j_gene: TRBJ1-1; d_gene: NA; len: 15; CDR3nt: TGTGCCAGCAATTTGGCAGGCGACGTTGGGACTGAAGCTTTCTTT; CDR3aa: CASNLAGDVGTEAFF
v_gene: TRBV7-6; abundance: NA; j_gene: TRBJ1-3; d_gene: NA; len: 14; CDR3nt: TGTGCCAGCAGCTTAGGTTACTCTGGAAACACCATATATTTT; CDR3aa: CASSLGYSGNTIYF
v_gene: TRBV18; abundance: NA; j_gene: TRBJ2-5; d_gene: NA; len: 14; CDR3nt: TGTGCCAGCTCACCACCAAGCGGACAAGAGACCCAGTACTTC; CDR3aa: CASSPPSGQETQYF
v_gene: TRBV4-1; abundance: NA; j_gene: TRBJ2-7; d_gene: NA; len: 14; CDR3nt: TGCGCCAGCAGCCGTCCAGGGGGGAACTACGAGCAGTACTTC; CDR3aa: CASSRPGGNYEQYF
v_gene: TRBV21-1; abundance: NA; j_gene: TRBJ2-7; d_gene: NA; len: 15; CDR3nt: TGTGCCAGCAGGAGGACAGGCATAAGCTCCTACGAGCAGTACTTC; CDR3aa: CASRRTGISSYEQYF
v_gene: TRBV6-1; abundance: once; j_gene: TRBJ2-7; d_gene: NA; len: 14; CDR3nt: TGTGCCAGCAGTGAAAGGTACGGGTCCTACGAGCAGTACTTC; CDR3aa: CASSERYGSYEQYF
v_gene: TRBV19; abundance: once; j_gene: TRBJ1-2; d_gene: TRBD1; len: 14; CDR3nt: TGTGCCAGTAGTATATCCGGGACAGCCTATGGCTACACCTTC; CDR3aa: CASSISGTAYGYTF
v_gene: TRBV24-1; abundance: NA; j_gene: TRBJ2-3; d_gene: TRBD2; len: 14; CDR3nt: TGTGCCACCAGTGCAAGCGGGGGGGCAGATACGCAGTATTTT; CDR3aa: CATSASGGADTQYF